The next 7 T cell receptor beta chains were all read from a single sample in a study of CD8 T cells in Susac syndrome (dated by TCRdb to about 2019). The receptor library was made with the immunoSEQ multiplex PCR assay. RNA was extracted using the RNeasy kit, and about 0.5 to 1 ug of the RNA was reverse transcribed with random hexamers. TCRdb ran its own pipeline on the public reads, namely fastp trimming at Q25 and MiXCR clone calling, and kept in-frame beta chains. Rows merge per CDR3 protein into single entries with the most common DNA and genes. Across this sample there are roughly 150,000 distinct CDR3 sequences, with about 94% seen only once. Approximately 0.14% of the sample rests with the top ten. Sample: CD4+ T cells from PBMCs. The receptors were gathered from a human donor in good health.

The CDR3, as DNA: TGTGCCAGCAGTTTTCTGCGGGGTGGCTACACCTTC. Protein sequence: CASSFLRGGYTF. The J gene is TRBJ1-2, the V gene TRBV12-3 or TRBV12-4; D gene unclear. Trimming took off 3 bases at V and 7 bases at J, with 9 bases between the two ends. There are 12 residues in the CDR3.

This chain joins TRBV20-1 and TRBJ2-4; the D call may be TRBD1 or TRBD2 (6 bases each). The germline V and J ends were trimmed by 4 bases and 7 bases, with 14 bases remaining between them. The CDR3 covers 13 residues. Germline-derived CDR1 and CDR2 are DFQATT and SNEGSKA (reference sequence). The CDR3 loop reads CSATSGAPNIQYF. CDR3 nucleotide sequence: TGCAGTGCTACCTCGGGGGCCCCCAACATTCAGTACTTC.

This clonotype was observed a few times. The rearrangement uses TRBV13 and TRBJ2-7; 9 nucleotides align to TRBD2. CDR1 is PRHDT, CDR2 FYEKMQ, per germline (reference sequence). J lost 0 bases, V lost 5 bases, and 8 bases had no gene match. The CDR3 totals 16 residues. The CDR3 DNA follows: TGTGCCAGCAGCGTGAGGACTAGCGTAAGCTCCTACGAGCAGTACTTC. Amino acids: CASSVRTSVSSYEQYF.

This chain uses TRBV5-4 with TRBJ1-2; 11 nucleotides align to TRBD1. From germline, CDR1 is SGHNT and CDR2 YYREEE (reference sequence). The CDR3 covers 15 residues. V trimming: 5 bases; J trimming: 4 bases; junction bases outside the gene matches: 7. CDR3 DNA: TGTGCCAGCAGACCGGACAGGGGGCGCTTCTATGGCTACACCTTC. Translation: CASRPDRGRFYGYTF.

CDR3: CSGAKPQGNLLPEAFF. In nucleotides, the CDR3 is TGCAGCGGCGCAAAGCCACAGGGTAACCTGCTACCTGAAGCTTTCTTT. This chain uses TRBV29-1 with TRBJ1-1; D possibly corresponds to TRBD1 (6 bases). Deletions cut 7 bases from V and 6 bases from J, with 27 bases between. This CDR3 has 16 residues. The V gene's germline CDR1 is SQVTM and CDR2 ANQGSEA.

This chain connects TRBV3-1 to TRBJ2-1, with D possibly matching TRBD2 (6 bases). Germline V gene sequence: CDR1 LGHDT, CDR2 YNNKEL (reference sequence). The CDR3 consists of 14 residues. V lost 4 bases to trimming and J lost 4 bases, with 11 bases between them. The CDR3: CASSPAGWYNEQFF. CDR3 bases: TGTGCCAGCAGCCCGGCGGGGTGGTACAATGAGCAGTTCTTC.

The chain links TRBV7-8 to TRBJ2-5, with a possible D match to TRBD1 (6 bases). Trimming pared 8 bases from V and 5 bases from J, leaving 18 bases between. This CDR3 region has 14 residues. CDR1 and CDR2 from the germline V gene are SGHVS and FQNEAQ. CDR3 sequence reads: CASYNYRARETQYF. The CDR3 DNA sequence: TGTGCCAGCTATAACTACAGGGCCCGCGAGACCCAGTACTTC. The complete variable domain, with remaining parts taken from reference TRBV7-8 and TRBJ2-5, reads GAGVSQSPRYKVAKRGQDVALRCDPISGHVSLFWYQQALGQGPEFLTYFQNEAQLDKSGLPSDRFFAERPEGSVSTLKIQRTQQEDSAVYLCASYNYRARETQYFGPGTRLLVL.